The T cell receptor beta chain described here comes from a study of identical twins. The table lists this clonotype with many counts. As yet, its antigen is unknown. Trimming pared 2 bases from V and 0 bases from J, leaving 17 bases between. The CDR3 is made up of 17 amino acids. Germline V gene lookup returns CDR1 SGHDT and CDR2 YYEEEE. General observations from the study: Cross-sectional statistical analysis was relied on for the conclusions, without the same donors being followed.

In TCRdb, the 5' RACE reads were re-called with MiXCR into one record per CDR3 protein. The sample lists under 350,000 distinct CDR3 sequences; 7.5% to 9.5% were seen once. The data also belong to a second study, concerning yellow fever vaccine responses in identical twins.

The receptor was isolated from a woman between 18 and 29 years old in good health. The J gene is TRBJ1-1, the V gene TRBV5-6; D possibly corresponds to TRBD1 (5 bases). Sequenced sample: CD8+ T cells sorted from blood. The CDR3 DNA reads TGTGCCAGCAGCTTCGGGGGAACAGTGGGCATGAACACTGAAGCTTTCTTT. Encoded protein: CASSFGGTVGMNTEAFF.